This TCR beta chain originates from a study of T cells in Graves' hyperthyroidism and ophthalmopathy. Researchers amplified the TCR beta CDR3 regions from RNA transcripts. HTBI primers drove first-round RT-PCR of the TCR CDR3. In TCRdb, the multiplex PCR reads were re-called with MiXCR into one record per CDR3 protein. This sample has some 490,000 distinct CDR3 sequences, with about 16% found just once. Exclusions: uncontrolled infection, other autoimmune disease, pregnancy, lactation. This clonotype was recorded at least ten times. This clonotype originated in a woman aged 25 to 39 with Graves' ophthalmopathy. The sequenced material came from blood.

CDR3 loop: CSALQGAEETQYF. CDR3 DNA sequence: TGCAGTGCCTTACAGGGGGCAGAGGAGACCCAGTACTTC. The chain carries TRBV20-1 and TRBJ2-5; TRBD1 agrees at 9 bases. CDR1 is DFQATT and CDR2 is SNEGSKA in the germline V gene (reference sequence). V gave up 6 bases and J gave up 5 bases; unmatched junction bases: 7. This CDR3 region has 13 residues.